Listed below are T cell receptor beta chains from one sample, sequenced in a study of blood T cell repertoires in COVID-19. Assay: immunoSEQ multiplex PCR; the TCRdb copy retains only in-frame clones and omits some. The sample contains about 82,000 clones, 60% to 80% of which appear only once. Sequenced: peripheral blood. The receptors stem from a man aged 60-69 years with COVID-19, enrolled during active disease. CDR3s include the opening cysteine and the closing phenylalanine or tryptophan. Each record gives: J gene, V gene, D gene, CDR3 protein, CDR3 DNA. A D gene is named only where the DNA matches it firmly.

TRBJ1-1 TRBV5-4 . CASSPQTPGDTEAFF TGTGCCAGCAGCCCTCAGACCCCGGGGGACACTGAAGCTTTCTTT
TRBJ2-5 TRBV3-1/TRBV3-2 . CASSHLSQETQYF TGTGCCAGCAGCCACTTATCTCAAGAGACCCAGTACTTC
TRBJ2-2 TRBV3-1/TRBV3-2 TRBD1 CASSQNRGRGGELFF TGTGCCAGCAGCCAAAACAGGGGGCGAGGTGGGGAGCTGTTTTTT
TRBJ2-3 TRBV24-1 . CATSDSADTQYF TGTGCCACCAGTGATTCGGCAGATACGCAGTATTTT
TRBJ2-1 TRBV9 TRBD1 CASSVAGGSYNEQFF TGTGCCAGCAGCGTGGCAGGGGGTTCCTACAATGAGCAGTTCTTC
TRBJ1-4 TRBV5-1 TRBD1 CASSPGGTNEKLFF TGCGCCAGCAGCCCAGGGGGGACTAATGAAAAACTGTTTTTT
TRBJ1-6 TRBV4-3 . CASSQVEDNSPLHF TGCGCCAGCAGCCAAGTGGAGGATAATTCACCCCTCCACTTT
TRBJ1-4 TRBV7-8 . CASSPDSGHEKLFF TGTGCCAGCAGCCCAGACAGCGGGCATGAAAAACTGTTTTTT
TRBJ2-2 TRBV11-1 . CASSPRSLGPGELFF TGTGCCAGCAGCCCTCGGTCTCTGGGGCCCGGGGAGCTGTTTTTT
TRBJ1-5 TRBV6-5 . CASSSRPGTRNQPQHF TGTGCCAGCAGTTCCAGACCAGGAACCCGCAATCAGCCCCAGCATTTT
TRBJ1-6 TRBV19 TRBD1 CASSIEKGTGGSPLHF TGTGCCAGTAGTATTGAAAAAGGGACAGGGGGATCACCCCTCCACTTT
TRBJ2-3 TRBV5-1 . CASSGGGQKQTDTQYF TGCGCCAGCAGCGGTGGAGGACAGAAGCAGACAGATACGCAGTATTTT
TRBJ2-3 TRBV5-6 . CASSLAGGPSTDTQYF TGTGCCAGCAGCTTGGCCGGGGGGCCGAGCACAGATACGCAGTATTTT
TRBJ1-5 TRBV10-3 . CASGGYGNQPQHF TGTGCCTCTGGGGGGTATGGCAATCAGCCCCAGCATTTT
TRBJ1-5 TRBV27 TRBD1 CASRPGTGGHQPQHF TGTGCCAGCAGGCCAGGGACAGGGGGCCATCAGCCCCAGCATTTT
TRBJ2-3 TRBV19 TRBD2 CASSIARRTSGSTTDTQYF TGTGCCAGTAGTATAGCAAGGAGGACTAGCGGGAGCACGACAGATACGCAGTATTTT